Shown below are 7 T cell receptor beta chains from a single sample sequenced in a study of CD8+ T cells in alopecia areata. Reverse transcription of extracted RNA yielded cDNA, which provided the sequencing template. The data were produced by immunoSEQ multiplex PCR, yet TCRdb's version contains in-frame clones alone and is incomplete. The profile covers a few hundred thousand clones, with around two fifths appearing a single time and 0.48% taken by the ten largest. Treatment specified: oral pan-JAK inhibitor, 5-10 mg twice daily. Sequencing was performed on CD4+ T cells sorted from blood, taken between weeks 30 and 35, from a patient treated with tofacitinib. The receptors here all came from a human donor with alopecia areata.

The chain couples TRBV6-1 to TRBJ1-2; unclear D gene. The V and J ends lost 2 bases and 10 bases respectively, with 2 bases between them. This CDR3 is 9 amino acids long. The V gene's germline CDR1 is MNHNS and CDR2 SASEGT. The CDR3 sequence: CASSEYYTF. The CDR3 region has the DNA TGTGCCAGCAGTGAATACTACACCTTC.

This clone appeared a few times. This chain joins TRBV7-2 and TRBJ1-1, with no clear D. V gave up 5 bases and J gave up 8 bases, with 12 bases separating them. This CDR3 region has 12 residues. CDR1 and CDR2 (germline): SGHTA, FQGNSA. CDR3 in DNA: TGTGCCAGCAGCCAGTCACAGATCGAAGCTTTCTTT. This translates into CASSQSQIEAFF.

This chain joins TRBV30 and TRBJ1-5; D is undetermined. Germline assignment: CDR1 GTSNPN and CDR2 SVGIG (reference sequence). This CDR3 contains 14 residues. The V and J ends lost 0 bases and 6 bases respectively, with 12 bases between them. This CDR3 reads CAWSVGGNGQPQHF. The CDR3 DNA reads as TGTGCCTGGAGTGTGGGAGGGAACGGTCAGCCCCAGCATTTT.

This clone came up a few times. This chain uses TRBV25-1 with TRBJ2-7; a possible D gene is TRBD1 (6 bases). The germline V and J ends were trimmed by 5 bases and 1 base, with 15 bases remaining between them. This CDR3 comprises 15 residues. CDR1 and CDR2 from the germline V gene are MGHDK and SYGVNS. The CDR3 nucleotides read TGTGCCAGCAGTAGGACAGTTACGGGGTCCTACGAGCAGTACTTC. Encoded protein: CASSRTVTGSYEQYF.

This sequence joins TRBV5-4 and TRBJ1-5; 7 bases agree with TRBD1. There are 15 residues in the CDR3. The J segment lost 4 bases and the V segment lost 2 bases, leaving 6 bases of the junction unmatched. CDR1 is SGHNT, CDR2 YYREEE, per germline (reference sequence). The CDR3 here is CASSLTPGGNQPQHF. CDR3 nucleotide sequence: TGTGCCAGCAGCTTAACACCAGGGGGGAATCAGCCCCAGCATTTT.

This clone was counted between two and nine times. The gene calls are TRBV11-2 and TRBJ2-2; D unclear. Trimming pared 5 bases from V and 1 base from J, leaving 8 bases between. This CDR3 is 14 amino acids long. The germline CDR1 and CDR2 sequences are SGHAT and FQNNGV. The CDR3 bases are TGTGCCAGCAGCCGCGACTTGAACACCGGGGAGCTGTTTTTT. It translates to CASSRDLNTGELFF.

The chain couples TRBV5-6 to TRBJ1-4; D may be TRBD1 (6 bases). Between the trimmed V and J ends, which lost 1 base and 7 bases, there was a span of 11 bases. The CDR3 runs to 14 residues. Germline V CDR1 and CDR2: SGHDT, YYEEEE. CDR3 sequence reads: CASSLRGAGEKLFF. In nucleotides, the CDR3 is TGTGCCAGCAGCTTGCGGGGGGCTGGTGAAAAACTGTTTTTT.